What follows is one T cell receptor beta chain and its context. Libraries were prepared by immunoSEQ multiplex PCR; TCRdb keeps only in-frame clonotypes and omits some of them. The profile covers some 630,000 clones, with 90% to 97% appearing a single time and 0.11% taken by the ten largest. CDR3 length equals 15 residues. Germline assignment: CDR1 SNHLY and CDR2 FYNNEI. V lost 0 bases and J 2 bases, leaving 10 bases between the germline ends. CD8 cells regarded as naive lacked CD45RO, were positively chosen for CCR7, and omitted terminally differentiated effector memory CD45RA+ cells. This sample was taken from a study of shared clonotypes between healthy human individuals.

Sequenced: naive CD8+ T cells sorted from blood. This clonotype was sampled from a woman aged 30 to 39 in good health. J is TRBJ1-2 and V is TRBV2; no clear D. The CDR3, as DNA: TGTGCCAGCAGTGAAGCGCCGGAGACCAACTATGGCTACACCTTC. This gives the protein CASSEAPETNYGYTF.